The 8 T cell receptor beta chains below come from one sample, sequenced in a study of a mutant IDH1 vaccine in newly diagnosed glioma. Which antigens these TCRs recognize remains unknown. Libraries were prepared by immunoSEQ multiplex PCR; TCRdb keeps only in-frame clonotypes and omits some of them. The data hold about 90,000 clones, with roughly 89% observed a single time. Indicated time point: week 47, end of study. Doses comprised 300 ug of mutant IDH1 20-mer peptide each, plus topical imiquimod. The material sequenced was PBMCs, taken from a glioma patient whose treatment included an IDH1 peptide vaccine. These receptors came from a woman between 45 and 60 years old with glioma.

The rearrangement uses TRBV5-4 and TRBJ2-7; D gene unclear. Germline V CDR1 and CDR2: SGHNT, YYREEE (reference sequence). The V gene lost 4 bases and the J gene lost 0 bases, with 11 bases spanning the gap. The CDR3 sequence is 14 residues long. The CDR3 bases are TGTGCCAGCAGCCGTGGCCCGAGCTCCTACGAGCAGTACTTC. It yields the protein CASSRGPSSYEQYF.

The J gene is TRBJ1-5, the V gene TRBV7-2; no reliable D call. The CDR3 runs 14 residues. V lost 3 bases to trimming and J lost 4 bases, with 10 bases between them. CDR1 is SGHTA and CDR2 is FQGNSA in the germline V gene. The CDR3 DNA sequence: TGTGCCAGCAGCTTGAGGACGGGGAATCAGCCCCAGCATTTT. This sequence encodes CASSLRTGNQPQHF. The whole variable domain, remainder taken from reference TRBV7-2 and TRBJ1-5, is GAGVSQSPSNKVTEKGKDVELRCDPISGHTALYWYRQSLGQGLEFLIYFQGNSAPDKSGLPSDRFSAERTGGSVSTLTIQRTQQEDSAVYLCASSLRTGNQPQHFGDGTRLSIL.

This rearrangement joins TRBV30 to TRBJ1-2; no definite D call. Germline V lookup: CDR1 GTSNPN, CDR2 SVGIG (reference sequence). The CDR3 length is 13 residues. V was shortened by 2 bases and J by 4 bases, with 11 bases between the two germline ends. The CDR3 is CAWSWKRVYGYTF. CDR3 nucleotides: TGTGCCTGGAGTTGGAAACGAGTCTATGGCTACACCTTC.

The chain has TRBV7-3 and TRBJ1-2, with unresolved D. The length of the CDR3 is 13 residues. The V end lost 5 bases, the J end lost 3 bases, and 10 bases lay between the germline ends. The germline V gene has CDR1 SGHTA and CDR2 FQGTGA. The CDR3 sequence: CASSPGVDYGYTF. The CDR3 nucleotides read TGTGCCAGCAGCCCCGGGGTAGACTATGGCTACACCTTC.

This chain connects TRBV29-1 to TRBJ1-4; no reliable D call. Germline CDR1 reads SQVTM; CDR2 reads ANQGSEA. The CDR3 has 12 residues. The CDR3 reads CASGRPNEKLFF. The CDR3 nucleotides are TGCGCGTCGGGCCGGCCTAATGAAAAACTGTTTTTT.

V usage is TRBV6-6 and J usage is TRBJ2-4; no clear D. V was pared by 0 bases and J by 3 bases, with 6 bases between. The CDR3 totals 14 residues. Germline V gene lookup returns CDR1 MNHNY and CDR2 SVGAGI (reference sequence). The CDR3 DNA is TGTGCCAGCAGTTACTCTCCAGACAAAAACATTCAGTACTTC. This codes for CASSYSPDKNIQYF.

The chain uses TRBV6-1 and TRBJ1-1; no clear D. The CDR3 length is 14 residues. Trimming took off 7 bases at V and 4 bases at J, with 16 bases between the two ends. Germline assignment: CDR1 MNHNS and CDR2 SASEGT. The CDR3 spells CASNPLRAVTEAFF. The CDR3 DNA reads TGTGCCAGCAACCCCCTGCGGGCGGTCACTGAAGCTTTCTTT.

The V gene is TRBV6-5, the J gene TRBJ2-7; D could derive from TRBD1 or TRBD2 (5 bases each). Germline loops: CDR1 MNHEY, CDR2 SVGAGI. The CDR3 totals 15 residues. Trimming took off 2 bases at V and 7 bases at J, with 18 bases between the two ends. The CDR3, as DNA: TGTGCCAGCAGTTACGGCCCAGGGACCTTTGGGGAGCAGTACTTC. Translation gives CASSYGPGTFGEQYF.